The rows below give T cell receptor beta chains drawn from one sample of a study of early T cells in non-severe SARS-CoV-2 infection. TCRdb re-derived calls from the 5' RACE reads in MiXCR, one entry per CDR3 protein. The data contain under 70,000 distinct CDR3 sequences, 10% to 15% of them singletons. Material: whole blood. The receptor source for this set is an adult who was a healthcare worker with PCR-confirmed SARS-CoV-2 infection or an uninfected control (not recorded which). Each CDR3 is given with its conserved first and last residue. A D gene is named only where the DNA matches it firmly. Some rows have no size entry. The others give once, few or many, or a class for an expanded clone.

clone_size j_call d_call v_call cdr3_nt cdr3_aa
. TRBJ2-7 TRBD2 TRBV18 TGTGCCAGCTCAGAAGGACTAGCGGGGTCCTACGAGCAGTACTTC CASSEGLAGSYEQYF
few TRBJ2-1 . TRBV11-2 TGTGCCAGCAGCCCCCGTGCAGTTTACAATGAGCAGTTCTTC CASSPRAVYNEQFF
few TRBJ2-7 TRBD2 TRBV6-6 TGTGCCAGCAGTGGGGGGGGAAGCGAGCAGTACTTC CASSGGGSEQYF
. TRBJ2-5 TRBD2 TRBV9 TGTGCCAGCAGCGTCACTAGCGGGAGGAAACAAGAGACCCAGTACTTC CASSVTSGRKQETQYF
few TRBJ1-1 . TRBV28 TGTGCCACCAAGACAGGGAACACTGAAGCTTTCTTT CATKTGNTEAFF
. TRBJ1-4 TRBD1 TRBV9 TGTGCCAGCAGCGTATCCCCAACAGGGGCTAATGAAAAACTGTTTTTT CASSVSPTGANEKLFF
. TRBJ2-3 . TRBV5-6 TGTGCCAGCAGCCTCCCGACGAGAAGCACAGATACGCAGTATTTT CASSLPTRSTDTQYF
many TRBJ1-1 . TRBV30 TGTGCCTCCTCACAGGGACGACAGACTGAAGCTTTCTTT CASSQGRQTEAFF
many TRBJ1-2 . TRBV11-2 TGTGCCAGCAGCTTAGGAACCGCGGCCGGCTATGGCTACACCTTC CASSLGTAAGYGYTF
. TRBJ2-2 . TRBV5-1 TGCGCCAGCAGCTTGTTACCCGGGGAGCTGTTTTTT CASSLLPGELFF
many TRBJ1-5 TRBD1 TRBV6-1 TGTGCCAGCAGGACAGGGGTGGGGAATCAGCCCCAGCATTTT CASRTGVGNQPQHF
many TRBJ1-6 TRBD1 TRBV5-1 TGCGCCAGCAGCTTTACTACAGGGGGAGAATCACCCCTCCACTTT CASSFTTGGESPLHF
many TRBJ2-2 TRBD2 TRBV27 TGTGCCACAAGGACTAGCCGGAGCACCGGGGAGCTGTTTTTT CATRTSRSTGELFF
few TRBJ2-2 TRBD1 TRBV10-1 TGCGCCAGCAGTGAAAGAGGGGGCCTTAACACCGGGGAGCTGTTTTTT CASSERGGLNTGELFF
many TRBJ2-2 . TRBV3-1 TGTGCCAGCAGCCAAGTCCAAGGTGGGGCCGGGGAGCTGTTTTTT CASSQVQGGAGELFF
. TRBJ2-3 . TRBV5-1 TGCGCCAGCAGCTTCCGGAGTGGCACAGATACGCAGTATTTT CASSFRSGTDTQYF
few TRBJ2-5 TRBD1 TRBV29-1 TGCAGCTCTCAGGGGGCATCGGAGACCCAGTACTTC CSSQGASETQYF
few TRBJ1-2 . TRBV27 TGTGCCAGCAGTTTTAAGGGCGGTGGTTATGGCTACACCTTC CASSFKGGGYGYTF
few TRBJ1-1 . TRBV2 TGTGCCAGTGCCCCCGATCCCATGAACACTGAAGCTTTCTTT CASAPDPMNTEAFF
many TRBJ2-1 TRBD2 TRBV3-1 TGTGCCAGCAGCCAAGTTGACATGGGACTAGCGGGTAACAATGAGCAGTTCTTC CASSQVDMGLAGNNEQFF
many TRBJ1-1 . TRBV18 TGTGCCAGCTCCCCCCGGGGAGACTTAAACACTGAAGCTTTCTTT CASSPRGDLNTEAFF
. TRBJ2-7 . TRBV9 TGTGCCAGCAGCGTAGAGGGGACCGGCGAGCAGTACTTC CASSVEGTGEQYF
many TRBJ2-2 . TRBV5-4 TGTGCCAGCAGCTTGGAGGGGACCCTCGGGGAGCTGTTTTTT CASSLEGTLGELFF
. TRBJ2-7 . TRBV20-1 TGCAGTGCTAGAGATCGGGATTGGGGCTCGCAGTACTTC CSARDRDWGSQYF
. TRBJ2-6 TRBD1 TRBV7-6 TGTGCCAGCAGTGACAGGGGCTCTGGGGCCAACGTCCTGACTTTC CASSDRGSGANVLTF
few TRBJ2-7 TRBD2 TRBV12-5 TGTGCTAGTGGTCCAACGCCACTAGCGGTGAACCGGAGTATCGAGCAGTACTTC CASGPTPLAVNRSIEQYF
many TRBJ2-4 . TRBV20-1 TGCAGTGGAACGGATTTAGCGGAGCCTGCACTGGGAAACATTCAGTACTTC CSGTDLAEPALGNIQYF
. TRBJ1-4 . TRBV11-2 TGTGCCAGCAGAGGTGGTGTTACCAACCAAGAAAAACTGTTTTTT CASRGGVTNQEKLFF
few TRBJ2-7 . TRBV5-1 TGCGCCAGCAGCTTACAAGCCCCCTCCTACGAGCAGTACTTC CASSLQAPSYEQYF
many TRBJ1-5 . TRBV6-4 TGTGCCAGCAGCCCAAGGGATCAGCCCCAGCATTTT CASSPRDQPQHF
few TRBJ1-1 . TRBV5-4 TGTGCCAGCAGCCCGGAGGTGTCAAGGGTGAACACTGAAGCTTTCTTT CASSPEVSRVNTEAFF
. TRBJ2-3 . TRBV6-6 TGTGCCAGCAGTTACACGGGGCACCGCACAGATACGCAGTATTTT CASSYTGHRTDTQYF
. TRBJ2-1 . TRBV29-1 TGCAGCGTTGAGTCGATAGCCGATGAGCAGTTCTTC CSVESIADEQFF
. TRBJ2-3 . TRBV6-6 TGTGCCAGCCTCCGACACACCACAGATACGCAGTATTTT CASLRHTTDTQYF
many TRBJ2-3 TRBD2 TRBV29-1 TGCAGCGTTGGCGGGGGGGCGACAGATACGCAGTATTTT CSVGGGATDTQYF
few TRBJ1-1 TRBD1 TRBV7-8 TGTGCCAGCAGCTACGACAGGGGTAAGGGCACTGAAGCTTTCTTT CASSYDRGKGTEAFF
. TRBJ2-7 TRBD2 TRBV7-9 TGTGCCAGCAGCTTGGGTGTAGCGGGCCAATTGACTCAGTACTTC CASSLGVAGQLTQYF
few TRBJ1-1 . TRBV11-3 TGTGCCAGCAGCTTTTCCCTGAACACTGAAGCTTTCTTT CASSFSLNTEAFF
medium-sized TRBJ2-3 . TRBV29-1 TGCAGCGTTGAGTCCGCAACTAAATCGTATTTT CSVESATKSYF
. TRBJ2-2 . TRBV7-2 TGTGCCAGCAGCTTCTACCTTAGCGGGGAGCTGTTTTTT CASSFYLSGELFF
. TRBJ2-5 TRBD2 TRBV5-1 TGCGCCAGCAGCTTACCAGCGGGGGGGTCTCAAGAGACCCAGTACTTC CASSLPAGGSQETQYF
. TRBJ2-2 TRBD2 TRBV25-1 TGTGCCAGCAGTGAAGGAGCGGGGGGCTTTAGCACCGGGGAGCTGTTTTTT CASSEGAGGFSTGELFF
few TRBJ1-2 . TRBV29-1 TGCAGCGTTCCCGGCCTGGATGGCTACACCTTC CSVPGLDGYTF
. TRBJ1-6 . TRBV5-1 TGCGCCAGCAGCTACTATCTACCGACAGCAAATTCACCCCTCCACTTT CASSYYLPTANSPLHF
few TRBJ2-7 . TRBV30 TGTGCCTGGATGGGACCCGCATCCTACGAGCAGTACTTC CAWMGPASYEQYF
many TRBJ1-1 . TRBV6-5 TGTGCCAGCAGTTACTCAGGGGGCACTGAAGCTTTCTTT CASSYSGGTEAFF
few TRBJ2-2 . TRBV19 TGTGCCAGTAGTATAATAATGGCGACGTCGAACACCGGGGAGCTGTTTTTT CASSIIMATSNTGELFF
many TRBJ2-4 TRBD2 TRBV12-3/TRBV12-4 TGTGCCGTCGGGACTAGCGGGGACAAAAACATTCAGTACTTC CAVGTSGDKNIQYF
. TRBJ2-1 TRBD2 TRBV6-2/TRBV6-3 TGTGCCGCCGGACTAGCGGGAGTTGGGCGCGGTGAGCAGTTCTTC CAAGLAGVGRGEQFF
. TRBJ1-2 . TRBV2 TGTGCCAGCAGTGAATCAGGGACATTGGATGGCTACACCTTC CASSESGTLDGYTF
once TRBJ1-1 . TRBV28 TGTGCCAGCAGTCCACCCGGACACCTCAGGAACACTGAAGCTTTCTTT CASSPPGHLRNTEAFF
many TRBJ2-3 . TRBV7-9 TGTGCCAGCAGCTTTATCACAGATACGCAGTATTTT CASSFITDTQYF
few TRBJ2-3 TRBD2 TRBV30 TGTGCTCGGAGTTTGACGAGCGGGAGGGCCCCAGATACGCAGTATTTT CARSLTSGRAPDTQYF
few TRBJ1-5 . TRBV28 TGTGCCAGCAGCGGACCCGGACACCCCACGGATCAGCCCCAGCATTTT CASSGPGHPTDQPQHF
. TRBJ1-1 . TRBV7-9 TGTGCCAGCAGCTTACAGGGTTCCACTGAAGCTTTCTTT CASSLQGSTEAFF
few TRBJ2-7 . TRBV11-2 TGTGCCAGCAGCTCCCCGGCAGGTTCTCTATACGAGCAGTACTTC CASSSPAGSLYEQYF
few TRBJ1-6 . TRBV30 TGTGCCTGGAGTCAGATCCTTACCGGGCCCAAGAATTCACCCCTCCACTTT CAWSQILTGPKNSPLHF
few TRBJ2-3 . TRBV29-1 TGCAGCGTTGAAGACCCAACAGATACGCAGTATTTT CSVEDPTDTQYF
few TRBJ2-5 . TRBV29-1 TGCAGCGGGCTGGGAGGCCAAGAGACCCAGTACTTC CSGLGGQETQYF
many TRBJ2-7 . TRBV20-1 TGCAGTGCTTCCCAACAGGTCGGGGAGCAGTACTTC CSASQQVGEQYF